The 22 T cell receptor beta chains below come from one sample, sequenced in a study of blood T cell repertoires in COVID-19. Repertoires were generated with immunoSEQ multiplex PCR, while TCRdb's copy carries only in-frame clones and drops some. The repertoire holds 200,000 to 250,000 clones, 86% seen once, with about 2% in the top ten. The material sequenced was peripheral blood. The receptors were gathered from a man aged 25 to 45 who had recovered from COVID-19.

The chain carries TRBV5-4 and TRBJ1-4; D might be TRBD1 (5 bases). The CDR3 is made up of 13 amino acids. Germline loops: CDR1 SGHNT, CDR2 YYREEE (reference sequence). V lost 4 bases and J lost 8, with 12 bases in between. CDR3 nucleotides: TGTGCCAGCAGCCCTTACGGGGGGGAAAAACTGTTTTTT. Translated, it gives CASSPYGGEKLFF.

The chain joins TRBV18 to TRBJ1-1; no definite D call. The CDR3 is 11 amino acids. V was pared by 8 bases and J by 4 bases, with 8 bases between. Germline CDR1 KGHSH, CDR2 LQKENI. CDR3 DNA: TGTGCCAGCCTATATGGCACTGAAGCTTTCTTT. This gives the protein CASLYGTEAFF.

In regard to this clone: Other DNA sequences from this sample encode an identical CDR3 as well. This chain connects TRBV18 to TRBJ1-2; the match to TRBD1 covers 8 bases. The junction had 8 bases not matched to a gene; V was cut back by 6 bases and J by 5 bases. The CDR3 has 14 residues. Germline CDR1 and CDR2: KGHSH and LQKENI. Here the CDR3 reads CASSPGQGEYGYTF. The DNA for the CDR3 is TGTGCCAGCTCCCCTGGACAGGGCGAGTATGGCTACACCTTC.

This clone was counted a single time. This chain connects TRBV6-1 to TRBJ1-3, with unresolved D. V lost 4 bases and J lost 5, with 18 bases in between. Germline CDR1 MNHNS, CDR2 SASEGT. The CDR3 covers 16 residues. In nucleotides, the CDR3 is TGTGCCAGCAGTGCGCGACATCAACGGTGGAGAAACACCATATATTTT. It codes for CASSARHQRWRNTIYF.

The chain couples TRBV21-1 to TRBJ1-5; the table's D call TRBD1 went unverified against the DNA. TRBV21-1 is an annotated pseudogene. The CDR3 spans 13 residues. CDR3 in amino acids: CASDTGGGQPQHF. The CDR3 DNA reads as TGTGCCAGCGATACAGGGGGCGGTCAGCCCCAGCATTTT.

This chain joins TRBV10-1 and TRBJ2-1, with a possible D match to TRBD1 (6 bases). CDR1 WNHNN and CDR2 SYGVQD come from the germline V gene (reference sequence). The CDR3 contains 13 residues. V was cut by 7 bases and J by 3 bases, with 10 bases left in between. The CDR3 here is CASNRDNYNEQFF. CDR3 DNA sequence: TGCGCCAGCAACCGGGACAACTACAATGAGCAGTTCTTC.

The rearrangement joins TRBV4-3 to TRBJ2-1, with TRBD2 identical over 11 bases. V lost 3 bases and J lost 3; bases outside the gene matches: 10. The CDR3 has 18 residues. CDR1 is LGHNA, CDR2 YSLEER, per germline. CDR3 sequence (DNA): TGCGCCAGCAGCCAGGGGTCTAGCGGGGGGCCATACTACAATGAGCAGTTCTTC. Its protein is CASSQGSSGGPYYNEQFF.

Of note for this clone: The same CDR3 also results from other DNA sequences found in this sample. The chain carries TRBV5-1 and TRBJ2-1; TRBD1 agrees at 7 bases. V was pared by 0 bases and J by 2 bases, with 2 bases of the junction left unmatched. The length of the CDR3 is 15 residues. CDR1 and CDR2 from the germline V gene are SGHRS and YFSETQ. In DNA, the CDR3 is TGCGCCAGCAGCTTGGGGCAGGGGGCCTACAATGAGCAGTTCTTC. This gives the protein CASSLGQGAYNEQFF.

J is TRBJ1-2 and V is TRBV14; 8 nucleotides align to TRBD1. CDR3 length: 17 residues. With 0 bases clipped from V and 0 bases from J, the junction kept 6 bases outside the gene matches. Germline V lookup: CDR1 SGHDN, CDR2 FVKESK. CDR3 in amino acids: CASSQETGGWTNYGYTF. The CDR3 region has the DNA TGTGCCAGCAGCCAAGAAACAGGGGGTTGGACTAACTATGGCTACACCTTC.

The chain recombines TRBV19 with TRBJ1-4; weak D call: TRBD1 (6 bases). Trimming left V 6 bases short and J 7 bases short, with 18 bases between. Germline lookup yields CDR1 LNHDA and CDR2 SQIVND (reference sequence). The CDR3 sequence is 15 residues long. As DNA, the CDR3 is TGTGCCAGTAGGTTGTGGGACACCTCGACTGAAAAACTGTTTTTT. As protein: CASRLWDTSTEKLFF.

The V and J genes are TRBV5-8 and TRBJ1-6; 7 bases align to TRBD1. V gave up 2 bases and J gave up 7 bases; unmatched junction bases: 9. CDR3 size: 16 residues. Looked up from germline, CDR1 is SGHTS and CDR2 is YDEGEE. CDR3 loop: CASSLGRGLRNSPLHF. CDR3 in DNA: TGTGCCAGCAGCTTAGGAAGGGGGCTAAGGAATTCACCCCTCCACTTT.

The genes are TRBV5-5 and TRBJ2-1; no reliable D call. Germline V gives CDR1 SGHKS, CDR2 YYEKEE (reference sequence). The CDR3 contains 15 residues. V was clipped by 3 bases and J by 0 bases, with 10 bases between them. The CDR3 sequence: CASSSSELSYNEQFF. In nucleotides, the CDR3 is TGTGCCAGCAGCTCCTCGGAGCTCTCCTACAATGAGCAGTTCTTC.

This clone was seen a single time. The chain links TRBV27 to TRBJ1-3; D ambiguous. Germline CDR1 reads MNHEY; CDR2 reads SMNVEV (reference sequence). The ends were cut back, 4 bases at V and 2 bases at J, with 3 bases in the middle. The CDR3 spans 12 residues. The CDR3 sequence is CASSSTGNTIYF. The CDR3 bases are TGTGCCAGCAGTTCCACTGGAAACACCATATATTTT.

This chain links TRBV27 with TRBJ2-1; D ambiguous. The CDR3 runs 15 residues. Trimming took 6 bases from V and 4 from J, leaving 16 bases between them. CDR1 and CDR2 from the germline V gene are MNHEY and SMNVEV (reference sequence). CDR3 coding DNA: TGTGCCAGCAGCCCGATCTCAGAGGCATACAATGAGCAGTTCTTC. Its protein product is CASSPISEAYNEQFF.

This chain connects TRBV4-1 to TRBJ1-5; 7 bases are a match to TRBD1. The CDR3 extends over 15 amino acids. V lost 1 base, J lost 6 bases, and 6 bases stayed unmatched. Germline V lookup: CDR1 MGHRA, CDR2 YSYEKL. CDR3 sequence (DNA): TGCGCCAGCAGCCAAGGACAGGGTCTCCGTCAGCCCCAGCATTTT. Its protein is CASSQGQGLRQPQHF.

V usage is TRBV9 and J usage is TRBJ1-4; D gene unclear. There are 14 residues in the CDR3. The germline V and J ends were trimmed by 3 bases and 5 bases, with 11 bases remaining between them. Germline V gene sequence: CDR1 SGDLS, CDR2 YYNGEE. The CDR3 spells CASSAPFGNEKLFF. DNA of the CDR3: TGTGCCAGCAGCGCCCCCTTCGGGAATGAAAAACTGTTTTTT.

The rearrangement links TRBV10-3 to TRBJ2-2; weak D call: TRBD1 (5 bases). V was trimmed by 9 bases and J by 1 base, leaving 18 bases between them. This CDR3 is built from 16 residues. Germline CDR1 ENHRY, CDR2 SYGVKD. This CDR3 reads CAIATASSLNTGELFF. CDR3 sequence (DNA): TGTGCCATTGCGACAGCTTCCTCCTTGAACACCGGGGAGCTGTTTTTT.

This chain uses TRBV4-1 with TRBJ2-7; 9 positions agree with TRBD2. Germline CDR1 and CDR2: MGHRA and YSYEKL. V was pared by 0 bases and J by 2 bases, with 5 bases of the junction left unmatched. This CDR3 region has 16 residues. CDR3 sequence (DNA): TGCGCCAGCAGCCAAGATCGGGGCGGGGGGGCCTACGAGCAGTACTTC. It specifies CASSQDRGGGAYEQYF.

The V gene is TRBV4-3, the J gene TRBJ1-6; D remains unclear. The CDR3 spans 14 residues. CDR1 LGHNA and CDR2 YSLEER come from the germline V gene. The ends were cut back, 0 bases at V and 5 bases at J, with 5 bases in the middle. CDR3 sequence: CASSQDQDNSPLHF. The CDR3 DNA follows: TGCGCCAGCAGCCAAGACCAGGATAATTCACCCCTCCACTTT.

J is TRBJ1-4 and V is TRBV30, with D perhaps TRBD1 (5 bases). Per the germline V gene, CDR1 is GTSNPN and CDR2 is SVGIG (reference sequence). The CDR3 extends over 16 amino acids. V shed 4 bases and J shed 4 bases, with 19 bases lying between them. The CDR3 reads CAWIPSGAGLNEKLFF. CDR3 DNA sequence: TGTGCCTGGATCCCTTCCGGAGCGGGGCTTAATGAAAAACTGTTTTTT.

The DNA of the CDR3 is TGTGCCAGCAGCCCCCGGGACAGGGTCACCCAAGAGACCCAGTACTTC. Amino acids: CASSPRDRVTQETQYF. This chain joins TRBV7-7 and TRBJ2-5; 9 nucleotides align to TRBD1. Germline trimming cut 5 bases from V and 1 base from J; bases unmatched to any gene: 8. Germline lookup yields CDR1 SSHAT and CDR2 FNYEAQ (reference sequence). The CDR3 extends over 16 amino acids.

This rearrangement joins TRBV9 to TRBJ2-2; D may be TRBD1 (5 bases). Germline values: CDR1 SGDLS, CDR2 YYNGEE. With 4 bases removed from V and 5 bases from J, the gap between germline ends came to 15 bases. The CDR3 is made up of 15 amino acids. The CDR3 DNA reads TGTGCCAGCAGCTTCTACGCGGCAGGGACCGGGGAGCTGTTTTTT. Its translation: CASSFYAAGTGELFF. Variable domain in full (rest from reference TRBV9 and TRBJ2-2): DSGVTQTPKHLITATGQRVTLRCSPRSGDLSVYWYQQSLDQGLQFLIQYYNGEERAKGNILERFSAQQFPDLHSELNLSSLELGDSALYFCASSFYAAGTGELFFGEGSRLTVL.